These 26 T cell receptor beta chains originate from one sample sequenced in a study of cytomegalovirus exposure and HLA in healthy donors. It was with 60 Vbeta and 13 Jbeta primers that the PCR ran. Sequencing was performed with immunoSEQ multiplex PCR; in TCRdb, only in-frame clones are kept and a portion is missing. Of roughly 130,000 clones listed, over 80% are singletons. Sequenced input: PBMCs. These receptors were obtained from a man aged 30 to 45 in good health and CMV-seronegative.

The J gene is TRBJ2-3, the V gene TRBV19; TRBD1 agrees at 9 bases. Losses at the gene ends were 7 bases for V and 2 bases for J; bases not matched to a gene: 7. CDR3 length: 15 amino acids. Germline V gives CDR1 LNHDA, CDR2 SQIVND (reference sequence). The CDR3 nucleotides are TGTGCCAGTACCCCGGGGGACAGGGACACAGATACGCAGTATTTT. As protein: CASTPGDRDTDTQYF.

The chain employs TRBV28 and TRBJ2-1; 8 bases fit TRBD2. CDR3 length: 15 residues. The ends lost 2 bases at V and 0 bases at J; junction bases unmatched: 0. The germline CDR1 and CDR2 sequences are MDHEN and SYDVKM. The CDR3 loop reads CASSLLAGSYNEQFF. The CDR3 bases are TGTGCCAGCAGTTTACTAGCGGGCTCCTACAATGAGCAGTTCTTC. Together with reference TRBV28 and TRBJ2-1, the CDR3 gives the full variable domain: DVKVTQSSRYLVKRTGEKVFLECVQDMDHENMFWYRQDPGLGLRLIYFSYDVKMKEKGDIPEGYSVSREKKERFSLILESASTNQTSMYLCASSLLAGSYNEQFFGPGTRLTVL.

The rearrangement uses TRBV6-1 and TRBJ1-2; 9 bases agree with TRBD1. After removal of 1 base from V and 8 bases from J, the junction contained 5 bases not matched to a gene. There are 14 residues in the CDR3. Germline CDR1 is MNHNS and CDR2 is SASEGT. CDR3 in DNA: TGTGCCAGCAGTGAAGGGAACAGGGGGCTGGGCTACACCTTC. This encodes CASSEGNRGLGYTF.

This chain joins TRBV4-3 and TRBJ1-2; D perhaps matches TRBD1 (6 bases). This CDR3 is built from 15 residues. The V and J ends lost 0 bases and 7 bases respectively, with 15 bases between them. CDR1 and CDR2 (germline): LGHNA, YSLEER. The CDR3 DNA follows: TGCGCCAGCAGCCAAGAAAATGAGGCGGGGGCTGGCTACACCTTC. Its protein is CASSQENEAGAGYTF.

V gene TRBV7-9 combines with J gene TRBJ1-1, with TRBD1 identical over 11 bases. Germline V CDR1 and CDR2: SEHNR, FQNEAQ (reference sequence). The junction had 8 bases not matched to a gene; V was cut back by 5 bases and J by 6 bases. This CDR3 is 15 amino acids long. The CDR3 coding sequence is TGTGCCAGCAGCCTCGGGGACAGGGGGGGAGCTGAAGCTTTCTTT. Translating gives CASSLGDRGGAEAFF. The variable domain in full, completed from reference TRBV7-9 and TRBJ1-1, reads DTGVSQNPRHKITKRGQNVTFRCDPISEHNRLYWYRQTLGQGPEFLTYFQNEAQLEKSRLLSDRFSAERPKGSFSTLEIQRTEQGDSAMYLCASSLGDRGGAEAFFGQGTRLTVV.

The chain recombines TRBV7-9 with TRBJ1-2; TRBD1 agrees at 7 bases. This CDR3 is built from 14 residues. The trim removed 5 bases at V and 0 bases at J, leaving 3 bases unmatched. Per germline, CDR1 SEHNR and CDR2 FQNEAQ (reference sequence). CDR3 amino acids: CASSVGTANYGYTF. CDR3 nucleotide sequence: TGTGCCAGCAGCGTCGGGACAGCTAACTATGGCTACACCTTC.

The chain uses TRBV11-2 and TRBJ1-2; D is possibly TRBD1 (5 bases). V dropped 3 bases and J dropped 4 bases, with 15 bases sitting between them. The CDR3 runs to 15 residues. Looked up from germline, CDR1 is SGHAT and CDR2 is FQNNGV. DNA of the CDR3: TGTGCCAGCAGCTTGAGCAGACAGTCGGGCTATGGCTACACCTTC. It yields the protein CASSLSRQSGYGYTF.

This chain connects TRBV6-5 to TRBJ1-6; TRBD1 might be the D (5 bases). The CDR3 length is 15 residues. Germline assignment: CDR1 MNHEY and CDR2 SVGAGI. Trimming removed 2 bases from V and 7 bases from J, with 12 bases in between. CDR3 loop: CASSYGQGSNSPLHF. In DNA form, the CDR3 reads TGTGCCAGCAGTTACGGGCAGGGTAGCAATTCACCCCTCCACTTT.

This clone was seen a few times. The CDR3 is CASSRTGGVLYYEQYF. CDR3 DNA: TGTGCCAGCAGCCGGACAGGGGGCGTCCTCTACTACGAGCAGTACTTC. The chain is built from TRBV7-2 and TRBJ2-7; 11 bases are shared with TRBD1. V was pared by 5 bases and J by 3 bases, with 9 bases of the junction left unmatched. The germline V gene has CDR1 SGHTA and CDR2 FQGNSA. The CDR3 extends over 16 amino acids.

V is TRBV6-5 and J is TRBJ2-7, with D perhaps matching TRBD2 (5 bases). Germline V gene data show CDR1 as MNHEY and CDR2 as SVGAGI. V lost 0 bases and J 0 bases, leaving 9 bases between the germline ends. This CDR3 has 15 residues. The CDR3 DNA sequence: TGTGCCAGCAGTTACTCGGGAGTGGCCTCCTACGAGCAGTACTTC. It encodes CASSYSGVASYEQYF.

The chain links TRBV7-9 to TRBJ2-2; D might be TRBD2 (5 bases). The CDR3 sequence is 15 residues long. Germline CDR1 SEHNR, CDR2 FQNEAQ (reference sequence). The V end lost 6 bases, the J end lost 7 bases, and 18 bases lay between the germline ends. The CDR3 DNA is TGTGCCAGCAGTCGCGCCGGGCAGGCGGGCGGGGAGCTGTTTTTT. Translation: CASSRAGQAGGELFF.

This clone appeared a single time. The CDR3 nucleotides are TGTGCCAGCAGTTTAGGTGCAGGGGGCTACGAGCAGTACTTC. Protein sequence: CASSLGAGGYEQYF. V and J are TRBV27 and TRBJ2-7; 7 bases agree with TRBD1. Germline CDR1 reads MNHEY; CDR2 reads SMNVEV (reference sequence). V dropped 2 bases and J dropped 3; count of bases not matched to a gene: 4. This CDR3 spans 14 amino acids.

The chain carries TRBV18 and TRBJ2-1; perhaps TRBD2 as D (5 bases). CDR3 length: 16 residues. CDR1 KGHSH and CDR2 LQKENI come from the germline V gene. V dropped 3 bases and J dropped 5 bases, with 17 bases sitting between them. In nucleotides, the CDR3 is TGTGCCAGCTCACCTTCAGTTAGAGGGCACAACAATGAGCAGTTCTTC. It codes for CASSPSVRGHNNEQFF.

The chain recombines TRBV6-5 with TRBJ1-5; D is perhaps TRBD1 (5 bases). Germline values: CDR1 MNHEY, CDR2 SVGAGI. The CDR3 spans 13 residues. The V end lost 8 bases, the J end lost 3 bases, and 11 bases lay between the germline ends. CDR3 nucleotides: TGTGCCAGCGCGGAGGGGCACAATCAGCCCCAGCATTTT. Its protein is CASAEGHNQPQHF.

The chain couples TRBV7-6 to TRBJ2-5; 8 positions match TRBD1. Germline trimming cut 5 bases from V and 2 bases from J; bases unmatched to any gene: 13. The CDR3 length is 17 residues. CDR1 SGHVS and CDR2 FNYEAQ come from the germline V gene. The CDR3 is CASSKGNRGTSQETQYF. CDR3 sequence (DNA): TGTGCCAGCAGCAAGGGGAACAGGGGGACTTCGCAAGAGACCCAGTACTTC.

The chain has TRBV28 and TRBJ2-7; a possible D gene is TRBD2 (6 bases). The CDR3 runs 14 residues. Germline-derived CDR1 and CDR2 are MDHEN and SYDVKM. The V gene lost 11 bases and the J gene lost 2 bases, with 19 bases spanning the gap. The CDR3 DNA reads TGTGCCGCCATCAGCCTTGGGGGGACCTACGAGCAGTACTTC. As protein: CAAISLGGTYEQYF.

CDR3 DNA: TGTGCCAGCAGCTTAGTATCCGGGAGCGAGCAGTACTTC. Its protein is CASSLVSGSEQYF. The chain joins TRBV11-3 to TRBJ2-7, with D maybe TRBD2 (6 bases). This CDR3 is built from 13 residues. CDR1 and CDR2 (germline): SGHNT, YENEEA. V was shortened by 1 base and J by 6 bases, with 10 bases between the two germline ends.

J is TRBJ1-2 and V is TRBV5-1, with 9 bases matching TRBD1. The CDR3 loop spans 20 amino acids. The germline V gene encodes CDR1 SGHRS and CDR2 YFSETQ. Trimming cost V 1 base and J 0 bases; bases outside gene matches: 16. The CDR3 region has the DNA TGCGCCAGCAGCTTGTACCCAGGAGTAACCGGGACAGGGACTAACTATGGCTACACCTTC. Residues: CASSLYPGVTGTGTNYGYTF.

The CDR3 DNA reads as TGTGCCAGCAGACAGGACCCGGGACAGTTCAACGAGCAGTACTTC. The encoded protein is CASRQDPGQFNEQYF. The rearrangement uses TRBV6-5 and TRBJ2-7; 7 nucleotides match TRBD1. Trimming took 6 bases from V and 5 from J; bases not matched to a gene: 13. This CDR3 has 15 residues. From germline, CDR1 is MNHEY and CDR2 SVGAGI.

This chain links TRBV9 with TRBJ2-1; 12 bases are shared with TRBD1. V lost 0 bases, J lost 7 bases, and 5 bases stayed unmatched. Germline lookup yields CDR1 SGDLS and CDR2 YYNGEE. The CDR3 is made up of 16 amino acids. CDR3 in amino acids: CASSVEGTGGYNEQFF. CDR3 DNA sequence: TGTGCCAGCAGCGTAGAGGGGACAGGGGGCTATAATGAGCAGTTCTTC.

The chain uses TRBV4-3 and TRBJ2-7, with D perhaps matching TRBD2 (5 bases). V was pared by 0 bases and J by 3 bases, with 9 bases between. Germline CDR1 and CDR2: LGHNA and YSLEER. The CDR3 extends over 14 amino acids. The CDR3 region is CASSQDRGNYEQYF. DNA of the CDR3: TGCGCCAGCAGCCAAGATAGAGGGAACTACGAGCAGTACTTC.

The V call is TRBV2, the J call TRBJ1-1, with D possibly matching TRBD1 (5 bases). Germline V gene data show CDR1 as SNHLY and CDR2 as FYNNEI. The CDR3 covers 13 residues. V was shortened by 4 bases and J by 5 bases, with 11 bases between the two germline ends. The CDR3 loop reads CASSAQGKTEAFF. CDR3 sequence (DNA): TGTGCCAGCAGTGCGCAGGGTAAGACTGAAGCTTTCTTT.

This sequence joins TRBV5-6 and TRBJ1-1; TRBD1 might be the D (6 bases). Germline assignment: CDR1 SGHDT and CDR2 YYEEEE. Trimming stripped 3 bases from V and 5 bases from J, with 23 bases between. The CDR3 extends over 17 amino acids. The CDR3 DNA reads as TGTGCCAGCAGCTCCGGAATCCAGGGGCCTAGGTGGACTGAAGCTTTCTTT. It codes for CASSSGIQGPRWTEAFF. Using reference TRBV5-6 and TRBJ1-1 for the parts outside the CDR3, the full variable domain is DAGVTQSPTHLIKTRGQQVTLRCSPKSGHDTVSWYQQALGQGPQFIFQYYEEEERQRGNFPDRFSGHQFPNYSSELNVNALLLGDSALYLCASSSGIQGPRWTEAFFGQGTRLTVV.

The chain joins TRBV18 to TRBJ2-2; no reliable D call. Trimming took 5 bases from V and 10 from J, leaving 8 bases between them. The germline V gene encodes CDR1 KGHSH and CDR2 LQKENI. The CDR3 is made up of 11 amino acids. The CDR3: CASSDTPELFF. The CDR3 nucleotides are TGTGCCAGCTCAGACACCCCGGAGCTGTTTTTT.

The chain links TRBV7-9 to TRBJ2-3; no firm D call. CDR3 length equals 14 residues. Trimming removed 5 bases from V and 3 bases from J, with 12 bases in between. Germline loops: CDR1 SEHNR, CDR2 FQNEAQ (reference sequence). CDR3 amino acids: CASSLPQKTDTQYF. CDR3 sequence (DNA): TGTGCCAGCAGCCTTCCGCAGAAAACAGATACGCAGTATTTT.

The rearrangement uses TRBV11-3 and TRBJ1-1; no clear D. There are 14 residues in the CDR3. From germline, CDR1 is SGHNT and CDR2 YENEEA. V lost 0 bases and J lost 5, with 10 bases in between. The CDR3 region is CASSLDGPGTEAFF. The CDR3 DNA is TGTGCCAGCAGCTTAGACGGACCGGGGACTGAAGCTTTCTTT.